These 18 T cell receptor beta chains came from one sample sequenced in a study of cytomegalovirus exposure and HLA in healthy donors. The primer mix had 60 Vbeta and 13 Jbeta primers. The assay was immunoSEQ multiplex PCR, and TCRdb's table has in-frame clones only and misses some. The sample records fewer than 250,000 clones, 81% being singletons. Sequenced material: PBMCs. Receptors were obtained from a man in his forties or fifties in good health and CMV-seropositive.

V usage is TRBV5-1 and J usage is TRBJ2-3; 10 bases match TRBD2. J was trimmed by 2 bases and V by 5 bases; bases with no gene match: 8. Germline assignment: CDR1 SGHRS and CDR2 YFSETQ. This CDR3 region has 16 residues. As DNA, the CDR3 is TGCGCCAGCAGTCGTTCTAGCGGGGGTCCCACAGATACGCAGTATTTT. Its protein product is CASSRSSGGPTDTQYF.

The J gene is TRBJ1-2, the V gene TRBV5-4; 12 bases align to TRBD1. This CDR3 has 17 residues. The trim removed 4 bases at V and 5 bases at J, leaving 12 bases unmatched. From germline, CDR1 is SGHNT and CDR2 YYREEE (reference sequence). CDR3 region: CASSPGQGAKELYGYTF. Here the CDR3 DNA reads TGTGCCAGCAGCCCGGGACAGGGGGCAAAGGAACTATATGGCTACACCTTC.

J is TRBJ2-7 and V is TRBV27; 10 nucleotides match TRBD2. This CDR3 is built from 16 residues. Germline V gene sequence: CDR1 MNHEY, CDR2 SMNVEV (reference sequence). The V gene end was trimmed by 6 bases and the J gene end by 3 bases; junction bases not matched to a gene: 11. The CDR3: CASSTVAGGGFYEQYF. The CDR3 DNA reads TGTGCCAGCAGCACCGTAGCGGGAGGTGGATTCTACGAGCAGTACTTC.

This clone occurred once. The rearrangement uses TRBV6-1 and TRBJ2-1, with 8 bases identical to TRBD1. Germline CDR1 is MNHNS and CDR2 is SASEGT. This CDR3 is 15 amino acids long. J was trimmed by 6 bases and V by 1 base; bases with no gene match: 5. CDR3: CASSEGQGAFNEQFF. DNA of the CDR3: TGTGCCAGCAGTGAAGGGCAGGGGGCCTTCAATGAGCAGTTCTTC.

The CDR3 protein is CASRLAGSSQETQYF. CDR3 nucleotides: TGTGCCAGCAGATTAGCGGGGTCCTCCCAAGAGACCCAGTACTTC. The V call is TRBV27, the J call TRBJ2-5, with 8 positions matching TRBD2. Germline trimming cut 6 bases from V and 1 base from J; bases unmatched to any gene: 7. This CDR3 region has 15 residues. Germline CDR1 is MNHEY and CDR2 is SMNVEV (reference sequence).

This clone was recorded only once. The chain carries TRBV2 and TRBJ1-1; 9 nucleotides match TRBD1. The trim removed 4 bases at V and 0 bases at J, leaving 9 bases unmatched. CDR1 and CDR2 from the germline V gene are SNHLY and FYNNEI. The CDR3 contains 17 residues. The CDR3 sequence is CASSGDGTGKLNTEAFF. In DNA, the CDR3 is TGTGCCAGCAGTGGGGATGGGACAGGGAAATTGAACACTGAAGCTTTCTTT.

This clone came up a few times. CDR3 nucleotide sequence: TGTGCCAGCAGTGAAACAGGGAAGTACGAGCAGTACTTC. This translates into CASSETGKYEQYF. V is TRBV2 and J is TRBJ2-7; TRBD1 is a possible D gene (6 bases). This CDR3 has 13 amino acids. The germline gives CDR1 SNHLY, CDR2 FYNNEI. Trimming stripped 2 bases from V and 4 bases from J, with 9 bases between.

The chain combines TRBV7-9 with TRBJ1-6; D not certain. V was cut by 3 bases and J by 8 bases, with 8 bases left in between. The CDR3 consists of 13 residues. Looked up from germline, CDR1 is SEHNR and CDR2 is FQNEAQ (reference sequence). CDR3 sequence: CASSLARDSPLHF. The CDR3 nucleotides read TGTGCCAGCAGCTTGGCGAGGGATTCACCCCTCCACTTT.

J is TRBJ1-6 and V is TRBV7-2; TRBD1 matches 7 bases. Unmatched junction bases numbered 8, after V lost 3 bases and J lost 9 bases. Germline assignment: CDR1 SGHTA and CDR2 FQGNSA. The CDR3 spans 15 residues. Here the CDR3 reads CASSFSRQGGSPLHF. Written as DNA, the CDR3 is TGTGCCAGCAGCTTCTCAAGACAGGGAGGTTCACCCCTCCACTTT.

The chain employs TRBV6-1 and TRBJ1-2; D may be TRBD1 (5 bases). Germline CDR1 is MNHNS and CDR2 is SASEGT. Trimming removed 5 bases from V and 2 bases from J, with 9 bases in between. The CDR3 has 13 residues. CDR3 protein: CASSPGGNYGYTF. CDR3 sequence (DNA): TGTGCCAGCAGTCCCGGGGGGAACTATGGCTACACCTTC.

This clone came up once. This rearrangement joins TRBV4-3 to TRBJ2-3; TRBD1 agrees at 10 bases. Unmatched junction bases numbered 10, after V lost 4 bases and J lost 3 bases. Germline values: CDR1 LGHNA, CDR2 YSLEER. This CDR3 has 17 amino acids. CDR3: CASSRQGPGQGTDTQYF. The CDR3 DNA sequence: TGCGCCAGCAGCCGCCAGGGGCCGGGACAGGGGACAGATACGCAGTATTTT.

This clone showed up just a few times. V is TRBV11-2 and J is TRBJ2-7; D gene uncertain. This CDR3 region has 11 residues. Trimming took off 5 bases at V and 3 bases at J, with 5 bases between the two ends. Germline CDR1 reads SGHAT; CDR2 reads FQNNGV. Here the CDR3 DNA reads TGTGCCAGCAGCCCCCACTACGAGCAGTACTTC. Protein sequence: CASSPHYEQYF.

The rearrangement joins TRBV4-1 to TRBJ1-5; perhaps TRBD1 as D (5 bases). Germline V lookup: CDR1 MGHRA, CDR2 YSYEKL. The CDR3 has 16 residues. V was pared by 2 bases and J by 0 bases, with 11 bases between. CDR3 DNA: TGCGCCAGCAGCCAAAACGGACACCCTAGCAATCAGCCCCAGCATTTT. It yields the protein CASSQNGHPSNQPQHF.

V is TRBV14 and J is TRBJ2-7; 7 bases fit TRBD1. The ends lost 1 base at V and 6 bases at J; junction bases unmatched: 0. CDR1 SGHDN and CDR2 FVKESK come from the germline V gene. The CDR3 runs to 12 residues. The CDR3 region has the DNA TGTGCCAGCAGCCAAGCAGGGGGCGAGCAGTACTTC. This translates into CASSQAGGEQYF.

The gene calls are TRBV10-1 and TRBJ2-7, with 8 bases matching TRBD1. V was pared by 3 bases and J by 2 bases, with 6 bases of the junction left unmatched. Looked up from germline, CDR1 is WNHNN and CDR2 is SYGVQD (reference sequence). The CDR3 consists of 15 residues. Here the CDR3 DNA reads TGCGCCAGCAGTGATTCTGGGACAGGCGCCTACGAGCAGTACTTC. It codes for CASSDSGTGAYEQYF.

The chain is built from TRBV7-6 and TRBJ2-7, with D tentatively TRBD2 (6 bases). Germline V gene sequence: CDR1 SGHVS, CDR2 FNYEAQ. Trimming cost V 4 bases and J 6 bases, with 10 bases left between them. The CDR3 totals 12 residues. CDR3 DNA sequence: TGTGCCAGCAGCTCGACTAGTGGCGAGCAGTACTTC. Its translation is CASSSTSGEQYF.

This clone was detected a few times. The chain joins TRBV5-6 to TRBJ2-2; possible D gene TRBD2, 5 bases. From germline, CDR1 is SGHDT and CDR2 YYEEEE. The V end was cut by 2 bases, the J end by 6 bases, with 11 bases between. The length of the CDR3 is 14 residues. The CDR3, as DNA: TGTGCCAGCAGCTTTGGAGCGGATGCCGGGGAGCTGTTTTTT. Protein: CASSFGADAGELFF.

J is TRBJ1-5 and V is TRBV19; D is unclear. Between the trimmed V and J ends, which lost 2 bases and 8 bases, there was a span of 7 bases. This CDR3 contains 12 residues. Germline-derived CDR1 and CDR2 are LNHDA and SQIVND (reference sequence). CDR3 bases: TGTGCCAGTAGTATACGAGGTGAGCCCCAGCATTTT. Its translation is CASSIRGEPQHF.